This T cell receptor beta chain comes out of a study of T cell responses to AZD1222 COVID-19 vaccine. Germline V gene data show CDR1 as ENHRY and CDR2 as SYGVKD. The CDR3 runs 12 residues. V lost 0 bases, J lost 5 bases, and 4 bases lay in between. Measured with immunoSEQ multiplex PCR; TCRdb has only the in-frame clones, and not every one. This repertoire shows roughly 80,000 clones, approximately 88% found once; its top ten account for 5%. Sequenced material: peripheral blood, taken on day 0 of MenACWY control vaccination. The source is an adult in good health. This sequence joins TRBV10-3 and TRBJ2-5, with D unresolved. This CDR3 reads CAISESRETQYF. As DNA, the CDR3 is TGTGCCATCAGTGAGTCAAGGGAGACCCAGTACTTC.